This record covers a single TCR beta chain. Antigen specificity is unknown. Germline V gives CDR1 DFQATT, CDR2 SNEGSKA (reference sequence). This CDR3 contains 12 residues. TCRdb re-called the 5' RACE reads and gives one entry per CDR3 protein, without DNA. The sample is made up of 350,000 to 400,000 distinct CDR3 sequences, and the top ten hold over 8.5% of it. These data come from a study of T cells expressing NK-cell markers. Study findings and constraints: Dominant NKG2C+ clonotypes in about 6 donors made up about 1.0-7.0% of CD8+ T cells.

This chain links TRBV20-1 with TRBJ1-1; no DNA is available, so the TRBD1 call from TCRdb remains unchecked. This TCR came from a woman aged 50 to 60 in good health. Source material: blood T cells: a sorted CD56 or NKG2C T cell subset, CD4+ or CD8+ T cells, or bulk PBMC T cells (not recorded which). This chain's CDR3 is CSASPDRGEAFF.